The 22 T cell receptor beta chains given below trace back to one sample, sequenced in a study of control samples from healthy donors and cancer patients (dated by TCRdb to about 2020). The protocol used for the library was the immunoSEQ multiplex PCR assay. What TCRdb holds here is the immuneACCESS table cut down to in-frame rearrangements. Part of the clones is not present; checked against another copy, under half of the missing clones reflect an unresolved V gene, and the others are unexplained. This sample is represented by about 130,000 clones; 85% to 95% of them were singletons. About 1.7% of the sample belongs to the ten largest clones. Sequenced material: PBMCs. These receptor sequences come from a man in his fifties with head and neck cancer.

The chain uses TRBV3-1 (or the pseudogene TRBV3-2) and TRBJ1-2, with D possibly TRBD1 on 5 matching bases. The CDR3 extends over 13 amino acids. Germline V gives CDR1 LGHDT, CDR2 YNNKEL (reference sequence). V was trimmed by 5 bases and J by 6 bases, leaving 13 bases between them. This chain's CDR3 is CASSRGRDDGYTF. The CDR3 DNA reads TGTGCCAGCAGCAGGGGCAGGGATGATGGCTACACCTTC.

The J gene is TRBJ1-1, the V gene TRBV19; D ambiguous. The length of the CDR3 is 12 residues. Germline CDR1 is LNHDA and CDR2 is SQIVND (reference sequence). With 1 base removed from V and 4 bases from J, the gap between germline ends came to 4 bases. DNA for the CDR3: TGTGCCAGTAGTATAGGGGTCACTGAAGCTTTCTTT. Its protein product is CASSIGVTEAFF.

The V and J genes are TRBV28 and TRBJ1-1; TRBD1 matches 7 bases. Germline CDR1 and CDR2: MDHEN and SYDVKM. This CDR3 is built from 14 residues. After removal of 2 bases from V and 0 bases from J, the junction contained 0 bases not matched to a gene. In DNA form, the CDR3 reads TGTGCCAGCAGTTTAGACAGGGTGAACACTGAAGCTTTCTTT. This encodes CASSLDRVNTEAFF. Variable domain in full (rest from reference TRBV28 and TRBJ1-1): DVKVTQSSRYLVKRTGEKVFLECVQDMDHENMFWYRQDPGLGLRLIYFSYDVKMKEKGDIPEGYSVSREKKERFSLILESASTNQTSMYLCASSLDRVNTEAFFGQGTRLTVV.

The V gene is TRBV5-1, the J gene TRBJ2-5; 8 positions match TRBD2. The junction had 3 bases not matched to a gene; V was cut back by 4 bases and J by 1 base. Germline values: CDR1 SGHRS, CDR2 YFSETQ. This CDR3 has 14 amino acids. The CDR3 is CASSPGTSQETQYF. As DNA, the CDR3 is TGCGCCAGCAGCCCCGGGACTAGCCAAGAGACCCAGTACTTC.

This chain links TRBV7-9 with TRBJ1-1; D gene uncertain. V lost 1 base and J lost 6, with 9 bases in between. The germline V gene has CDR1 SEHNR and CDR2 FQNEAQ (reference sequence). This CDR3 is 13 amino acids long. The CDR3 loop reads CASSLGLMAEAFF. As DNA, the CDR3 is TGTGCCAGCAGCTTAGGACTGATGGCTGAAGCTTTCTTT.

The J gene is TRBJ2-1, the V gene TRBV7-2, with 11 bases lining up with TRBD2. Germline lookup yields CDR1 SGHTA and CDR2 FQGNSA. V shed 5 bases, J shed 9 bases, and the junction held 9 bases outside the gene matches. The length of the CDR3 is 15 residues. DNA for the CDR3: TGTGCCAGCAGCGTAACTAGCGGGGGTACGGGTGAGCAGTTCTTC. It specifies CASSVTSGGTGEQFF.

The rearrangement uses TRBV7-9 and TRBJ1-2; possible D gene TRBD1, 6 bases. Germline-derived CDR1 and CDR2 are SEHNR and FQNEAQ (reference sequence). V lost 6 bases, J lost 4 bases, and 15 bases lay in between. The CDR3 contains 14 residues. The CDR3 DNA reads TGTGCCAGCAGAAACCAGGGGACCCGCTATGGCTACACCTTC. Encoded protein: CASRNQGTRYGYTF.

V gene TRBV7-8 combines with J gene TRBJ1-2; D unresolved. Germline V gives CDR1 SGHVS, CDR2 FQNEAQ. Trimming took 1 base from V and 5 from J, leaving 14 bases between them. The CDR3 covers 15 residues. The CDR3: CASSLDPRSGYGYTF. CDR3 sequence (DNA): TGTGCCAGCAGCTTAGACCCAAGAAGTGGATATGGCTACACCTTC.

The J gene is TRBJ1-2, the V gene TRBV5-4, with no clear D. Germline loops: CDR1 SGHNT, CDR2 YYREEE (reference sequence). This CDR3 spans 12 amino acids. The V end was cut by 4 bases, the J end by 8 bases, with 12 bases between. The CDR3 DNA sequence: TGTGCCAGCAGCCAAGGAGCTGAGGGCTACACCTTC. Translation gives CASSQGAEGYTF.

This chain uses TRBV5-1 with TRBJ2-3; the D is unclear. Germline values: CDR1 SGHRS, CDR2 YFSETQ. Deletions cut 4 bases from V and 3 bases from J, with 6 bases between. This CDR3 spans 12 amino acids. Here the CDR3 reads CASSLETDTQYF. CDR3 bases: TGCGCCAGCAGCCTCGAAACAGATACGCAGTATTTT.

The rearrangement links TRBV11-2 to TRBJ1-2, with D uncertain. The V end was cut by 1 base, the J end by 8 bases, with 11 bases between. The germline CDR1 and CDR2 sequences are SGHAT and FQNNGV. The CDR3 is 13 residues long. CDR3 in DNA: TGTGCCAGCAGCTTAGGGCAGCTAGACGGCTACACCTTC. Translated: CASSLGQLDGYTF. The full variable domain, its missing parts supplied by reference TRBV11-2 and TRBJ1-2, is EAGVAQSPRYKIIEKRQSVAFWCNPISGHATLYWYQQILGQGPKLLIQFQNNGVVDDSQLPKDRFSAERLKGVDSTLKIQPAKLEDSAVYLCASSLGQLDGYTFGSGTRLTVV.

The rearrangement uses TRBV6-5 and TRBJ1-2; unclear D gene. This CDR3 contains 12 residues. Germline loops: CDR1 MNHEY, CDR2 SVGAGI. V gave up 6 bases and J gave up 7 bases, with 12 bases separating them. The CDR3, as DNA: TGTGCCAGCAGCACTGTTCTGGGTGGCTACACCTTC. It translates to CASSTVLGGYTF.

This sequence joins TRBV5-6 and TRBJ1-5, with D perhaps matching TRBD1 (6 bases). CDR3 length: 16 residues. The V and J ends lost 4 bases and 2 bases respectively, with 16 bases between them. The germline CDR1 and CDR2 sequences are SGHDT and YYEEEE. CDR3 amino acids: CASSARGRGGNQPQHF. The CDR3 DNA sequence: TGTGCCAGCAGCGCGCGAGGCAGGGGCGGCAATCAGCCCCAGCATTTT.

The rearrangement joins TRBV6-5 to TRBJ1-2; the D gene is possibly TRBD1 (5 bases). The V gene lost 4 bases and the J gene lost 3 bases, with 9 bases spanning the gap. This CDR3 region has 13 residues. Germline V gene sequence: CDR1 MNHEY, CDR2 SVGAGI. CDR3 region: CASSSGADYGYTF. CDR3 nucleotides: TGTGCCAGCAGTTCCGGGGCCGACTATGGCTACACCTTC.

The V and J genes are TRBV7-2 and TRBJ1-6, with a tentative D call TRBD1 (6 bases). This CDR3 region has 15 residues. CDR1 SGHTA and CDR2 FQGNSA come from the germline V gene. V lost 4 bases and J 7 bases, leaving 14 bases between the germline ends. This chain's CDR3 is CASSSQGTDNSPLHF. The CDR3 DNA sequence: TGTGCCAGCAGCTCCCAGGGGACCGACAATTCACCCCTCCACTTT.

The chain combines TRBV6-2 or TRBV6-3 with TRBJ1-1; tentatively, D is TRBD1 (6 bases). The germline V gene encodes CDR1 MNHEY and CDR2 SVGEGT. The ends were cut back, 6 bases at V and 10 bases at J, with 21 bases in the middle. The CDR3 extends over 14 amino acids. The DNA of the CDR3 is TGTGCCAGCAGCTCGACAGGATCGAGGTCCGGAGCTTTCTTT. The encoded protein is CASSSTGSRSGAFF.

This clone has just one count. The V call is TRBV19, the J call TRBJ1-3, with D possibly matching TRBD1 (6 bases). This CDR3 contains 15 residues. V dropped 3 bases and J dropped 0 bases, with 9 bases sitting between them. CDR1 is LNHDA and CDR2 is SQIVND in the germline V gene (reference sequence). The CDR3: CASSISGASGNTIYF. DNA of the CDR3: TGTGCCAGTAGTATTTCGGGGGCCTCTGGAAACACCATATATTTT.

In nucleotides, the CDR3 is TGTGCCAGCAGGACGGCCATCAATTCACCCCTCCACTTT. Translation gives CASRTAINSPLHF. This chain uses TRBV28 with TRBJ1-6; D is ambiguous. The CDR3 covers 13 residues. Trimming pared 6 bases from V and 7 bases from J, leaving 10 bases between. Germline V gives CDR1 MDHEN, CDR2 SYDVKM.

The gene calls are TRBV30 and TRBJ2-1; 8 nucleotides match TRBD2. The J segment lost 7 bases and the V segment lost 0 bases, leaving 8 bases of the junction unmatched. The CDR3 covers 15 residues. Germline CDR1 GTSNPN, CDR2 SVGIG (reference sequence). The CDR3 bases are TGTGCCTGGAGTGTGGCTTCCGGGGGGGTGAATGAGCAGTTCTTC. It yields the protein CAWSVASGGVNEQFF.

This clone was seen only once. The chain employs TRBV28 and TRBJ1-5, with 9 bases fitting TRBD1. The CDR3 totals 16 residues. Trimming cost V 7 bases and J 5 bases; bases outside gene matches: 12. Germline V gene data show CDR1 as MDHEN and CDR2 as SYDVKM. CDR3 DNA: TGTGCCAGCACGCCCACCGGACAGGGGTTCTATCAGCCCCAGCATTTT. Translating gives CASTPTGQGFYQPQHF.

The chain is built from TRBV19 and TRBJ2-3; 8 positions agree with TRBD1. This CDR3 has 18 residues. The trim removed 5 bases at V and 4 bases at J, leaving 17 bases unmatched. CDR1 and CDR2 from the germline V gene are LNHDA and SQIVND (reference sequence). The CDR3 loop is CASSPFPRTGSPPDTQYF. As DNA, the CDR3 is TGTGCCAGTAGTCCGTTTCCTCGGACAGGGAGCCCCCCAGATACGCAGTATTTT.

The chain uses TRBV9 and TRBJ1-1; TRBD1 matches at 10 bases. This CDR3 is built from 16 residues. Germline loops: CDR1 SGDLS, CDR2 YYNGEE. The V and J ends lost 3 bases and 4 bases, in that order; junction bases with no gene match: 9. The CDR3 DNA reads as TGTGCCAGCAGCGGATGGGACAGGGGACCAGGCACTGAAGCTTTCTTT. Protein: CASSGWDRGPGTEAFF.